Following are 18 T cell receptor beta chains from one sample sequenced in a study of OX40 agonist ivuxolimab in advanced cancers. Here immunoSEQ multiplex PCR was the method, and the copy in TCRdb shows in-frame clones only, minus some. The data hold some 19,000 clones, with about four fifths observed a single time. Sequencing was performed on CD4+ or CD8+ T cells sorted from blood, taken in a trial of the OX40 agonist ivuxolimab. The origin of the receptors is an adult with an advanced solid tumor such as melanoma, head and neck, liver or kidney cancer.

The chain carries TRBV6-5 and TRBJ2-3; 9 bases align to TRBD1. Germline V gives CDR1 MNHEY, CDR2 SVGAGI. The CDR3 runs 15 residues. The ends lost 6 bases at V and 5 bases at J; junction bases unmatched: 9. CDR3 sequence (DNA): TGTGCCAGCAGGACCCCGGGACAGGGTAGAGATACGCAGTATTTT. Encoded protein: CASRTPGQGRDTQYF.

This clone was counted a single time. This chain joins TRBV5-1 and TRBJ2-3; D unresolved. V was trimmed by 4 bases and J by 1 base, leaving 7 bases between them. Germline assignment: CDR1 SGHRS and CDR2 YFSETQ. The CDR3 sequence is 13 residues long. The CDR3 here is CASSLPGTDTQYF. For the CDR3, the DNA is TGCGCCAGCAGCCTACCAGGCACAGATACGCAGTATTTT.

The V and J genes are TRBV7-1 and TRBJ1-3, with 7 nucleotides matching TRBD1. TRBV7-1 qualifies as an ORF whose function is uncertain. The V segment lost 4 bases and the J segment 8 bases; nucleotides outside the gene matches: 5. The CDR3 contains 13 residues. Here the CDR3 reads CASSLDREYTIYF. The CDR3 nucleotides read TGTGCCAGCAGCTTAGACAGGGAGTACACCATATATTTT.

The V and J genes are TRBV5-8 and TRBJ2-1; D call uncertain. Germline V lookup: CDR1 SGHTS, CDR2 YDEGEE. This CDR3 region has 15 residues. Between the trimmed V and J ends, which lost 0 bases and 0 bases, there was a span of 7 bases. CDR3 nucleotides: TGTGCCAGCAGCTTGGCTCCTAGCTCCTACAATGAGCAGTTCTTC. Protein product: CASSLAPSSYNEQFF.

The gene calls are TRBV15 and TRBJ2-3; no definite D call. CDR3 length: 13 residues. V lost 0 bases and J 2 bases, leaving 3 bases between the germline ends. Looked up from germline, CDR1 is LNHNV and CDR2 is YYDKDF (reference sequence). CDR3 region: CATSREDTDTQYF. CDR3 DNA: TGTGCCACCAGCAGAGAGGACACAGATACGCAGTATTTT.

The chain links TRBV28 to TRBJ2-7, with a tentative D call TRBD2 (6 bases). The CDR3 runs to 17 residues. V was cut by 4 bases and J by 3 bases, with 22 bases left in between. In germline, CDR1 is MDHEN, CDR2 SYDVKM. CDR3 DNA sequence: TGTGCCAGCAGTTCCGAGCGGCTAGCGATTACCCTCTACGAGCAGTACTTC. This gives the protein CASSSERLAITLYEQYF.

In its sample, this clone was seen once. The chain couples TRBV5-1 to TRBJ2-2; no reliable D call. This CDR3 comprises 16 residues. The ends were cut back, 4 bases at V and 3 bases at J, with 16 bases in the middle. Germline assignment: CDR1 SGHRS and CDR2 YFSETQ. The CDR3 region has the DNA TGCGCCAGCAGCGCGGACCCGGCGAGGCACACCGGGGAGCTGTTTTTT. It is translated as CASSADPARHTGELFF.

This CDR3 reads CASSQGSGGPNEQFF. For the CDR3, the DNA is TGCGCCAGCAGCCAAGGCAGCGGGGGACCCAATGAGCAGTTCTTC. The gene calls are TRBV4-3 and TRBJ2-1, with 8 bases that match TRBD2. V lost 1 base, J lost 6 bases, and 5 bases stayed unmatched. This CDR3 has 15 residues. Germline CDR1 reads LGHNA; CDR2 reads YSLEER.

The chain joins TRBV19 to TRBJ2-2; D ambiguous. The germline V and J ends were trimmed by 2 bases and 8 bases, with 18 bases remaining between them. CDR3 size: 16 residues. Germline CDR1 is LNHDA and CDR2 is SQIVND (reference sequence). The CDR3 coding sequence is TGTGCCAGTAGTATAAGATCGCTCGGTCTATGGGGGGAGCTGTTTTTT. Translation: CASSIRSLGLWGELFF.

CDR3 residues: CASSLFPSSGNTIYF. CDR3 in DNA: TGTGCCAGCAGTTTATTTCCGAGCTCTGGAAACACCATATATTTT. The genes are TRBV27 and TRBJ1-3; D ambiguous. The CDR3 is 15 residues long. Germline V gene lookup returns CDR1 MNHEY and CDR2 SMNVEV (reference sequence). V gave up 1 base and J gave up 0 bases, with 7 bases separating them.

This rearrangement joins TRBV5-5 to TRBJ2-1; TRBD2 matches 8 bases. CDR3 size: 14 residues. Germline V gene data show CDR1 as SGHKS and CDR2 as YYEKEE (reference sequence). The trim removed 4 bases at V and 0 bases at J, leaving 0 bases unmatched. The CDR3 DNA is TGTGCCAGCAGCGCGGGGGGCTCCTACAATGAGCAGTTCTTC. Translated: CASSAGGSYNEQFF.

The chain carries TRBV28 and TRBJ2-1, with TRBD2 identical over 11 bases. Trimming cost V 5 bases and J 3 bases; bases outside gene matches: 9. Looked up from germline, CDR1 is MDHEN and CDR2 is SYDVKM. The CDR3 totals 17 residues. In DNA form, the CDR3 reads TGTGCCAGCAGTACCCATACTAGCGGGGGCTTCTACAATGAGCAGTTCTTC. Translated: CASSTHTSGGFYNEQFF.

The chain combines TRBV19 with TRBJ2-1; D call uncertain. V was shortened by 2 bases and J by 5 bases, with 7 bases between the two germline ends. The length of the CDR3 is 13 residues. Germline CDR1 is LNHDA and CDR2 is SQIVND (reference sequence). The CDR3 DNA is TGTGCCAGTAGTATAAGTTTCAACAATGAGCAGTTCTTC. Translating it yields CASSISFNNEQFF.

The chain combines TRBV15 with TRBJ2-2; D is tentatively TRBD1 or TRBD2 (5 bases each). Trimming removed 8 bases at V and 0 bases at J, with 13 bases between. This CDR3 has 15 amino acids. From germline, CDR1 is LNHNV and CDR2 YYDKDF (reference sequence). For the CDR3, the DNA is TGTGCCACCGGGGACGGGAATACGAACACCGGGGAGCTGTTTTTT. Translation gives CATGDGNTNTGELFF.

The V gene is TRBV28, the J gene TRBJ1-2; 7 bases align to TRBD1. The CDR3 covers 13 residues. V lost 3 bases, J lost 7 bases, and 5 bases stayed unmatched. CDR1 and CDR2 (germline): MDHEN, SYDVKM. The CDR3 nucleotides read TGTGCCAGCAGTTTCGGGACAGACGGTGGCTACACCTTC. Translation: CASSFGTDGGYTF.

This clone showed up just a few times. The chain couples TRBV30 to TRBJ2-2, with 12 bases that match TRBD2. Losses at the gene ends were 1 base for V and 0 bases for J; bases not matched to a gene: 0. The germline V gene encodes CDR1 GTSNPN and CDR2 SVGIG (reference sequence). The CDR3 is 16 amino acids. The CDR3 nucleotides are TGTGCCTGGAGTGGACTAGCGGGAGCGAACACCGGGGAGCTGTTTTTT. Its protein product is CAWSGLAGANTGELFF.

V and J are TRBV19 and TRBJ2-7; 7 bases map to TRBD1. CDR3 length: 13 amino acids. The junction had 2 bases not matched to a gene; V was cut back by 3 bases and J by 3 bases. The germline gives CDR1 LNHDA, CDR2 SQIVND (reference sequence). CDR3 sequence reads: CASSIGDSYEQYF. The CDR3 DNA follows: TGTGCCAGTAGTATTGGGGACAGCTACGAGCAGTACTTC.

The chain recombines TRBV15 with TRBJ2-7, with 9 bases fitting TRBD2. Losses at the gene ends were 2 bases for V and 4 bases for J; bases not matched to a gene: 0. Germline lookup yields CDR1 LNHNV and CDR2 YYDKDF (reference sequence). The CDR3 runs 13 residues. CDR3 amino acids: CATSRSGRYEQYF. CDR3 sequence (DNA): TGTGCCACCAGCAGAAGCGGGAGGTACGAGCAGTACTTC.